Listed below are T cell receptor beta chains from one sample, sequenced in a study of T-cell reconstitution after alpha-beta-depleted transplantation in children. TCRdb re-derived calls from the PCR reads in MiXCR, one entry per CDR3 protein. Altogether about 580,000 distinct CDR3 sequences are present, around 23% being singletons, with the ten largest covering roughly 15%. Material: PBMCs, mostly from graft donor cells, obtained 360 days after TCRalphabeta/CD19-depleted stem cell transplant. The receptor set was obtained from a boy under two years old who had a stem cell transplant for acute myeloid leukemia, so the T cells may come from the graft donor. CDR3s include the opening cysteine and the closing phenylalanine or tryptophan. Fields, in order: D gene, clone size, J gene, V gene, CDR3 DNA, CDR3 protein. The D gene is left open where the match is weak. Clone size is shown for a subset of rows, as once, few, many or a class of expanded clone.

TRBD1 NA TRBJ1-2 TRBV7-2 TGTGCCGTACAGGGGACTGGGGGCTATGGCTACACCTTC CAVQGTGGYGYTF
NA few TRBJ2-5 TRBV7-2 TGTGCCAGCAGCTCGTGGGTAGGGGGGACCCAGTACTTC CASSSWVGGTQYF
NA once TRBJ1-2 TRBV5-1 TGCGCCAGCAGCTCGAGCGGGACACTACATGGCTACACCTTC CASSSSGTLHGYTF
NA many TRBJ1-2 TRBV5-1 TGCGCCAGCAGCCCCGAGGGAGGTTTAGCTGGCTACACCTTC CASSPEGGLAGYTF
NA few TRBJ2-5 TRBV6-5 TGTGCCAGCAGTTACTCGACCAGAGGAGGGGTGGCCCAAGAGACCCAGTACTTC CASSYSTRGGVAQETQYF
NA few TRBJ2-2 TRBV4-3 TGCGCCAGCAGCCAAGAGGGTTTGAACACCGGGGAGCTGTTTTTT CASSQEGLNTGELFF
NA NA TRBJ2-6 TRBV29-1 TGCAGCGTTTCCCAGGCTGGGGCCAACGTCCTGACTTTC CSVSQAGANVLTF
NA many TRBJ2-7 TRBV20-1 TGCAGTGCTAGAACTAGGGGGAGCTTCCACGAGCAGTACTTC CSARTRGSFHEQYF
NA few TRBJ1-2 TRBV20-1 TGCAGTCGGACAGTACATTCCTATGGCTACACCTTC CSRTVHSYGYTF
TRBD2 many TRBJ2-1 TRBV20-1 TGCAGTGCTAGGCGGGGGAGCTCCTACAATGAGCAGTTCTTC CSARRGSSYNEQFF
NA few TRBJ2-2 TRBV27 TGTGCCAGCAGTTTCTTTACCAACACCGGGGAGCTGTTTTTT CASSFFTNTGELFF
NA many TRBJ2-3 TRBV7-8 TGTGCCAGCAGCTTAGTTGGTGGGGGAGGCACAGATACGCAGTATTTT CASSLVGGGGTDTQYF
TRBD1 few TRBJ2-5 TRBV6-1 TGTGCCAGCTACACGGGACAGGGAGAGACCCAGTACTTC CASYTGQGETQYF
TRBD1 few TRBJ2-5 TRBV6-2/TRBV6-3 TGTGCCAGCAGTAACCGGGACAGGACTGCACAAGAGACCCAGTACTTC CASSNRDRTAQETQYF
NA NA TRBJ2-1 TRBV12-3/TRBV12-4 TGTGCCAGCAGTTTAGTGGGCTGGGAGCAGTTCTTC CASSLVGWEQFF
NA NA TRBJ2-7 TRBV6-6 TGTGCCAGCAGGAGACAGTCCTACGAGCAGTACTTC CASRRQSYEQYF
TRBD1 NA TRBJ2-1 TRBV6-1 TGTGCCAGCAGTGGGCAGGGGGCAAACAATGAGCAGTTCTTC CASSGQGANNEQFF
TRBD2 few TRBJ2-3 TRBV24-1 TGTGCCACCAGTGACCGTGGACTAGCGGGGACCTACACAGATACGCAGTATTTT CATSDRGLAGTYTDTQYF
TRBD1 NA TRBJ1-4 TRBV15 TGTGCCACCAGCAGTCCGGAGGGGACAGCAACTAATGAAAAACTGTTTTTT CATSSPEGTATNEKLFF
NA NA TRBJ1-2 TRBV7-9 TGTGCCATGGGCCCCGGACTCCTCTATGGCTACACCTTC CAMGPGLLYGYTF
NA NA TRBJ2-3 TRBV20-1 TGCAGTGCTACCAGGGGTTGGGCAGATACGCAGTATTTT CSATRGWADTQYF
NA NA TRBJ1-1 TRBV10-3 TGTGCCATCAGCCTGGGGGGAGAGGAAGCTTTCTTT CAISLGGEEAFF
NA many TRBJ1-1 TRBV5-1 TGTGCCAGCAGTTTAACGGGAACTGAAGCTTTCTTT CASSLTGTEAFF
NA NA TRBJ2-1 TRBV29-1 TGCAGCGTTACGGGGGGACCGACAGGGAGCTCCTACAATGGGCAGTTCTTC CSVTGGPTGSSYNGQFF
TRBD2 NA TRBJ2-1 TRBV7-3 TGTGCCAGCAGCTTAAGAGGTAGCGGGGGGTACAATGAGCAGTTCTTC CASSLRGSGGYNEQFF
NA NA TRBJ2-7 TRBV12-1 TGTGCCAGCAGCTTAAAGAACAGGGGAGGCTACGAGCAGTACTTC CASSLKNRGGYEQYF
NA NA TRBJ1-3 TRBV12-3/TRBV12-4 TGTGCCAGCAGTTTGCAGACTGACAGCTCTGGAAACACCATATATTTT CASSLQTDSSGNTIYF
TRBD2 many TRBJ2-3 TRBV20-1 TGCAGTGCTAGAGATAAGTCTAGCGGATACACAGATACGCAGTATTTT CSARDKSSGYTDTQYF
TRBD1 few TRBJ2-7 TRBV6-1 TGTGCCAGCAGTGAAGCCGGGACAGGGATCTACGAGCAGTACTTC CASSEAGTGIYEQYF
TRBD2 NA TRBJ2-1 TRBV14 TGTGCCAGCAGCCCGGGGGGTTACTACAATGAGCAGTTCTTC CASSPGGYYNEQFF
NA NA TRBJ1-5 TRBV7-7 TGTGCCAGCAGCCCGAATCAGCCCCAGCATTTT CASSPNQPQHF
TRBD2 few TRBJ2-7 TRBV12-3/TRBV12-4 TGTGCCAGCAGTTTAGCAACGGGGGGCTACGAGCAGTACTTC CASSLATGGYEQYF
NA NA TRBJ2-7 TRBV18 TGTGCCAGCACCCTACTAACGGGATCCTACGAGCAGTACTTC CASTLLTGSYEQYF
NA few TRBJ2-1 TRBV4-1 TGCGCCAGCAGCCAGGGTCCCTCGATACATGAGCAGTTCTTC CASSQGPSIHEQFF
TRBD1 NA TRBJ2-1 TRBV15 TGTGCCACCAGGACAGGGAACTACAATGAGCAGTTCTTC CATRTGNYNEQFF
TRBD2 few TRBJ2-7 TRBV4-2 TGTGCCAGCAGCCGCGGACTAGCGGGGGTTCCACGGTCCTACGAGCAGTACTTC CASSRGLAGVPRSYEQYF
TRBD2 NA TRBJ2-5 TRBV12-3/TRBV12-4 TGTGCCAGCAGCCTGAGCGGGGCACCCAAAGAGACCCAGTACTTC CASSLSGAPKETQYF
TRBD1 few TRBJ2-5 TRBV4-1 TGCGCCAGCAGCCTTGCCGTGACAGGGGAGGAGACCCAGTACTTC CASSLAVTGEETQYF
NA NA TRBJ1-5 TRBV19 TGTGCCAGTAGTATCGGATCGGGACTAGGGCCCCAGCATTTT CASSIGSGLGPQHF
NA NA TRBJ2-7 TRBV4-3 TGCGCCAGCAGCCAAGAATGGGGGGCTACCTACGAGCAGTACTTC CASSQEWGATYEQYF
TRBD2 few TRBJ2-7 TRBV4-3 TGCGCCAGCAGCCAAGACCTCGGACTAGCGGGGGCACCTGTCCGCTACGAGCAGTACTTC CASSQDLGLAGAPVRYEQYF
NA NA TRBJ2-2 TRBV20-1 TGCAGTGCCCTTGGGCCCGGGGAGCTGTTTTTT CSALGPGELFF
NA many TRBJ1-3 TRBV12-3/TRBV12-4 TGTGCCAGCAGACAGGCCAGCTCTGGAAACACCATATATTTT CASRQASSGNTIYF
NA few TRBJ1-3 TRBV6-5 TGTGCCAGCAGTTACTCGCGGCAGGGAGACACCATATATTTT CASSYSRQGDTIYF
TRBD1 NA TRBJ2-5 TRBV11-1 TGTGCCAGCAGCTTCCGGACAGGGAAAGTGGAGACCCAGTACTTC CASSFRTGKVETQYF
TRBD2 few TRBJ2-1 TRBV7-9 TGTGCCAGCAGCTTGCGGGGGGTTGCTAGCGGATACAATGAGCAGTTCTTC CASSLRGVASGYNEQFF
TRBD1 NA TRBJ1-1 TRBV5-1 TGCGCCAGCAGCTGGGGGGACAGGGTGAACACTGAAGCTTTCTTT CASSWGDRVNTEAFF
NA NA TRBJ2-1 TRBV7-6 TGTGCCAGCAGCTATTCAACTTGGGGTGAGCAGTTCTTC CASSYSTWGEQFF
NA NA TRBJ2-2 TRBV18 TGTGCCAGCTCACCACCGTTGACGTGGAACACCGGGGAGCTGTTTTTT CASSPPLTWNTGELFF
NA many TRBJ2-2 TRBV9 TGTGCCAGCAGGGACGTAGGGAACACCGGGGAGCTGTTTTTT CASRDVGNTGELFF
NA NA TRBJ2-3 TRBV7-3 TGTGCCAGCAGCTCCAATCCCTCTAGACCTGAGAGCGCAGATACGCAGTATTTT CASSSNPSRPESADTQYF
TRBD2 NA TRBJ2-3 TRBV11-2 TGTGCCAGCAGCTTAGGCCGAAAGCGGGGGGGCCCAACAGATACGCAGTATTTT CASSLGRKRGGPTDTQYF